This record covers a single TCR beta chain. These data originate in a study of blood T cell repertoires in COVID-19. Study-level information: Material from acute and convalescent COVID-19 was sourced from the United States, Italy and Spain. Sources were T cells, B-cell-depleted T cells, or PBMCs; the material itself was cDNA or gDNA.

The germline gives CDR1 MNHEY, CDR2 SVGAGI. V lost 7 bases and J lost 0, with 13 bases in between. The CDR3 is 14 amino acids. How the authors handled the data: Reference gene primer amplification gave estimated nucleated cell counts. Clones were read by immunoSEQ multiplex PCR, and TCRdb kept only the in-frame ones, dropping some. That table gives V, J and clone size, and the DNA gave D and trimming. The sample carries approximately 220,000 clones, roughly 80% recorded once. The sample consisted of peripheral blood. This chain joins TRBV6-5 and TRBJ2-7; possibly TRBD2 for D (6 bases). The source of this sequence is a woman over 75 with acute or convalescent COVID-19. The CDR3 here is CASTTGTGSYEQYF. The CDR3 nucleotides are TGTGCCAGCACCACCGGGACTGGCTCCTACGAGCAGTACTTC.